Below, 15 T cell receptor beta chains from the same sample are listed, as sequenced in a study of PD-1 blockade in classical Hodgkin lymphoma. All patients relapsed after autologous stem cell transplantation, and brentuximab vedotin exposure varied. The protocol was immunoSEQ multiplex PCR, while the TCRdb copy is restricted to in-frame clones and leaves out a portion. The data show 4,300 or so clones, 70% to 75% seen once. Specimen: peripheral blood mononuclear cells (PBMCs), collected at baseline. The receptors were gathered from a human donor with classical Hodgkin lymphoma.

This chain links TRBV11-1 with TRBJ1-1, with a tentative D call TRBD1 (6 bases). The CDR3 runs 16 residues. The ends were cut back, 3 bases at V and 6 bases at J, with 20 bases in the middle. Germline lookup yields CDR1 SGHAT and CDR2 FQDESV (reference sequence). The CDR3 DNA sequence: TGTGCCAGCAGCTTGGTCACGCCCTCCGGGGGCCCTGAAGCTTTCTTT. It specifies CASSLVTPSGGPEAFF.

This clone was seen only a few times. The J gene is TRBJ2-7, the V gene TRBV6-5; perhaps TRBD2 as D (6 bases). The CDR3 length is 13 residues. The V gene's germline CDR1 is MNHEY and CDR2 SVGAGI. The germline V and J ends were trimmed by 5 bases and 6 bases, with 14 bases remaining between them. This CDR3 reads CASSLMEGVEQYF. The CDR3 coding sequence is TGTGCCAGCAGTCTAATGGAGGGAGTCGAGCAGTACTTC.

This clone was counted between two and nine times. The chain combines TRBV7-6 with TRBJ2-5, with D perhaps matching TRBD2 (5 bases). The CDR3 has 16 residues. CDR1 and CDR2 from the germline V gene are SGHVS and FNYEAQ. The V end lost 5 bases, the J end lost 1 base, and 17 bases lay between the germline ends. This CDR3 is CASSTRPVEVQETQYF. The CDR3 DNA sequence: TGTGCCAGCAGCACTCGCCCCGTGGAGGTCCAAGAGACCCAGTACTTC.

The chain carries TRBV5-1 and TRBJ2-1; D perhaps matches TRBD1 (6 bases). Trimming removed 0 bases at V and 4 bases at J, with 8 bases between. This CDR3 comprises 14 residues. The germline CDR1 and CDR2 sequences are SGHRS and YFSETQ. The chain's CDR3 is CASSLVGGYNEQFF. CDR3 nucleotide sequence: TGCGCCAGCAGCTTGGTAGGGGGTTACAATGAGCAGTTCTTC. The variable domain in full, with the rest retrieved from reference TRBV5-1 and TRBJ2-1, is KAGVTQTPRYLIKTRGQQVTLSCSPISGHRSVSWYQQTPGQGLQFLFEYFSETQRNKGNFPGRFSGRQFSNSRSEMNVSTLELGDSALYLCASSLVGGYNEQFFGPGTRLTVL.

This clone ranks as medium-sized. The chain employs TRBV28 and TRBJ2-5, with D perhaps matching TRBD1 (6 bases). Trimming removed 4 bases from V and 3 bases from J, with 15 bases in between. This CDR3 contains 15 residues. Germline CDR1 and CDR2: MDHEN and SYDVKM. The CDR3 DNA follows: TGTGCCAGCAGTTCCACGATATGGACAGAAGAGACCCAGTACTTC. It translates to CASSSTIWTEETQYF. The full variable domain, its missing parts supplied by reference TRBV28 and TRBJ2-5, is DVKVTQSSRYLVKRTGEKVFLECVQDMDHENMFWYRQDPGLGLRLIYFSYDVKMKEKGDIPEGYSVSREKKERFSLILESASTNQTSMYLCASSSTIWTEETQYFGPGTRLLVL.

The J gene is TRBJ2-4, the V gene TRBV5-1; possible D gene TRBD2, 6 bases. Germline V gene data show CDR1 as SGHRS and CDR2 as YFSETQ. Trimming removed 1 base at V and 0 bases at J, with 8 bases between. This CDR3 is 15 amino acids long. The CDR3, as DNA: TGCGCCAGCAGCTTGTCGGGGGTAGCCAAAAACATTCAGTACTTC. Its protein is CASSLSGVAKNIQYF.

There are a few counts of this clone. The chain recombines TRBV9 with TRBJ2-7, with 14 positions matching TRBD2. The CDR3 sequence is 16 residues long. J gave up 2 bases and V 4 bases, and 5 bases lay outside the gene matches. Germline CDR1 reads SGDLS; CDR2 reads YYNGEE. The CDR3 loop is CASSPRTSGRTYEQYF. CDR3 bases: TGTGCCAGCAGCCCCCGGACTAGCGGGAGGACCTACGAGCAGTACTTC.

The chain uses TRBV6-6 and TRBJ1-3, with D possibly matching TRBD1 (5 bases). Per the germline V gene, CDR1 is MNHNY and CDR2 is SVGAGI (reference sequence). The V gene lost 5 bases and the J gene lost 3 bases, with 11 bases spanning the gap. The CDR3 is made up of 14 amino acids. CDR3 amino acids: CASSGWGVGNTIYF. The CDR3 DNA reads TGTGCCAGCAGTGGTTGGGGGGTTGGAAACACCATATATTTT.

V and J are TRBV6-5 and TRBJ1-2; 8 positions agree with TRBD1. Germline trimming cut 6 bases from V and 7 bases from J; bases unmatched to any gene: 4. CDR3 length equals 12 residues. CDR1 and CDR2 from the germline V gene are MNHEY and SVGAGI. The CDR3 sequence: CASRTGESGYTF. The CDR3 nucleotides are TGTGCCAGCAGGACAGGGGAGAGTGGCTACACCTTC.

The chain combines TRBV6-1 with TRBJ2-5, with unresolved D. The CDR3 has 10 residues. The germline V gene encodes CDR1 MNHNS and CDR2 SASEGT. Trimming removed 6 bases from V and 5 bases from J, with 4 bases in between. CDR3 bases: TGTGCCAGCAGGACGGAGACCCAGTACTTC. Encoded protein: CASRTETQYF.

The chain uses TRBV4-1 and TRBJ1-1; D may be TRBD1 (5 bases). Germline loops: CDR1 MGHRA, CDR2 YSYEKL. This CDR3 comprises 14 residues. The V end lost 4 bases, the J end lost 5 bases, and 14 bases lay between the germline ends. The CDR3 region is CASSPAGGWTEAFF. CDR3 bases: TGCGCCAGCAGCCCGGCCGGGGGGTGGACTGAAGCTTTCTTT.

This clone has only a few counts. The chain uses TRBV6-1 and TRBJ2-7, with 12 positions matching TRBD2. V shed 4 bases and J 3 bases; nucleotides not matched to a gene: 10. Germline V CDR1 and CDR2: MNHNS, SASEGT. The CDR3 runs to 17 residues. Written as DNA, the CDR3 is TGTGCCAGCAGTGGATCTCGGACTAGCGGGGAGTTCTACGAGCAGTACTTC. Its protein product is CASSGSRTSGEFYEQYF.

The chain combines TRBV7-3 with TRBJ2-1; TRBD1 matches at 8 bases. Trimming took 2 bases from V and 5 from J; bases not matched to a gene: 8. The length of the CDR3 is 16 residues. Germline V gene sequence: CDR1 SGHTA, CDR2 FQGTGA. The CDR3: CASSLSWTGNNNEQFF. As DNA, the CDR3 is TGTGCCAGCAGCTTATCCTGGACAGGGAACAACAATGAGCAGTTCTTC.

V is TRBV5-1 and J is TRBJ2-7; TRBD1 aligns across 8 bases. This CDR3 has 15 amino acids. CDR1 is SGHRS, CDR2 YFSETQ, per germline. V gave up 4 bases and J gave up 5 bases; unmatched junction bases: 11. This CDR3 is CASSTLGQGNHEQYF. CDR3 coding DNA: TGCGCCAGCAGCACCCTTGGACAGGGTAATCACGAGCAGTACTTC.

The chain links TRBV7-6 to TRBJ2-1; 7 nucleotides match TRBD2. V lost 6 bases and J lost 0; bases outside the gene matches: 2. The CDR3 is made up of 14 amino acids. CDR1 is SGHVS, CDR2 FNYEAQ, per germline. The CDR3 loop is CASRGGSSYNEQFF. As DNA, the CDR3 is TGTGCCAGCAGGGGCGGGAGCTCCTACAATGAGCAGTTCTTC.